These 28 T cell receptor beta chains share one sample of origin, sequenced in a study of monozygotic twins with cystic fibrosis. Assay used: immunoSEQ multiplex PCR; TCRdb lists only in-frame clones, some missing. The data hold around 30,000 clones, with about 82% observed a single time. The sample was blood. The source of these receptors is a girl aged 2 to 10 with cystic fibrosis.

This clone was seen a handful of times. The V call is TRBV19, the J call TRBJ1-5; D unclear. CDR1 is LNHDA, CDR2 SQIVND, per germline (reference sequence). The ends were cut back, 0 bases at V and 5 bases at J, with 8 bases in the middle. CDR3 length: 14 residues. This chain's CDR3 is CASSIDGRYQPQHF. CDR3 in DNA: TGTGCCAGTAGTATAGATGGCCGATATCAGCCCCAGCATTTT.

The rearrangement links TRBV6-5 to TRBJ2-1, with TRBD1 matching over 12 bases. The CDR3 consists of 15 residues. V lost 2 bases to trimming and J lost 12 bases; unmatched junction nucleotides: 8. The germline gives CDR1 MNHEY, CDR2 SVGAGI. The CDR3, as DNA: TGTGCCAGCAGTTACAGGGGGACAGGGGGCGCGGGGCAGTTCTTC. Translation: CASSYRGTGGAGQFF.

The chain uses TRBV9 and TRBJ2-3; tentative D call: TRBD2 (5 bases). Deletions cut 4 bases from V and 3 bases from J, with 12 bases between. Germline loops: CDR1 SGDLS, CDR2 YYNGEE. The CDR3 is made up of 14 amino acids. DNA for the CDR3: TGTGCCAGCAGCTCGGGGAGTGGGACAGATACGCAGTATTTT. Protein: CASSSGSGTDTQYF. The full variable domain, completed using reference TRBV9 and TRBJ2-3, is DSGVTQTPKHLITATGQRVTLRCSPRSGDLSVYWYQQSLDQGLQFLIQYYNGEERAKGNILERFSAQQFPDLHSELNLSSLELGDSALYFCASSSGSGTDTQYFGPGTRLTVL.

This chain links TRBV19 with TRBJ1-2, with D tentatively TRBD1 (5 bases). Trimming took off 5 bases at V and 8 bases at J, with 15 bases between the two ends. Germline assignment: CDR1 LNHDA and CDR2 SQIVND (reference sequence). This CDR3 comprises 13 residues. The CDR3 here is CASSRGGADGYTF. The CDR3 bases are TGTGCCAGTAGTCGAGGAGGGGCGGACGGCTACACCTTC.

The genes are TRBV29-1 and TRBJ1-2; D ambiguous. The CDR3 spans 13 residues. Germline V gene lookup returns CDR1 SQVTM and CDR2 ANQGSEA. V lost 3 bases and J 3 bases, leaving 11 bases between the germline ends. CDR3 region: CSVDGRLDYGYTF. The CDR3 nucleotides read TGCAGCGTTGACGGGAGACTAGACTATGGCTACACCTTC.

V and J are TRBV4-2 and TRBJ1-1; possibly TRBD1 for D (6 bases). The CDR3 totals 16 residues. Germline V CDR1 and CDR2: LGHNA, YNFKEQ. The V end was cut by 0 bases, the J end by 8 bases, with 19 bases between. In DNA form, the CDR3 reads TGTGCCAGCAGCCAAGATGCAGGGGCCGTGCCGTCGGAAGCTTTCTTT. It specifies CASSQDAGAVPSEAFF.

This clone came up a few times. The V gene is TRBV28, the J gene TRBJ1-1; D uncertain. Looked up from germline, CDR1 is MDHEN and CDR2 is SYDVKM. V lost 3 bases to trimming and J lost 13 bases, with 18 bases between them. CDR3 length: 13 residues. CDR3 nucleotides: TGTGCCAGCAGTTTTGTCCAGGTGCCACAACTTTTCTTT. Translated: CASSFVQVPQLFF.

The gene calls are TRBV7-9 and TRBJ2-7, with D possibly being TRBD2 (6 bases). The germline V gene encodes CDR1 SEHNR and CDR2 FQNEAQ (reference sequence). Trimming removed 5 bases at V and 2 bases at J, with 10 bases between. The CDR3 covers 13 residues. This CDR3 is CASSQRGAYEQYF. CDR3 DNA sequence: TGTGCCAGCAGCCAACGCGGGGCCTACGAGCAGTACTTC.

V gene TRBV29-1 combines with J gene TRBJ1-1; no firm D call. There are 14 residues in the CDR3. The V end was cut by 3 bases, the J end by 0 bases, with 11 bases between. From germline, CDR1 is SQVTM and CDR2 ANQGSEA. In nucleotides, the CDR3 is TGCAGCGTTGAGCGGAGAACCCTGAACACTGAAGCTTTCTTT. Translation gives CSVERRTLNTEAFF. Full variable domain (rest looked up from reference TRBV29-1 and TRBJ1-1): SAVISQKPSRDICQRGTSLTIQCQVDSQVTMMFWYRQQPGQSLTLIATANQGSEATYESGFVIDKFPISRPNLTFSTLTVSNMSPEDSSIYLCSVERRTLNTEAFFGQGTRLTVV.

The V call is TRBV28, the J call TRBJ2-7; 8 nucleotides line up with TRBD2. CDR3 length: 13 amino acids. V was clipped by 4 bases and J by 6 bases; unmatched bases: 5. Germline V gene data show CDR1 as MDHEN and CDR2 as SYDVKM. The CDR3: CASSSGLAGEQYF. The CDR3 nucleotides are TGTGCCAGCAGTTCAGGACTAGCTGGCGAGCAGTACTTC.

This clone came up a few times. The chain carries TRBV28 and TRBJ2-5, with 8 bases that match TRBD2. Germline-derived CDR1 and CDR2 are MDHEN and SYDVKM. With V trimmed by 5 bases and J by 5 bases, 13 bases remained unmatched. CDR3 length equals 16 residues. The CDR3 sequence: CASSLVYGRAGETQYF. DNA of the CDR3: TGTGCCAGCAGTCTAGTTTACGGGAGGGCCGGGGAGACCCAGTACTTC.

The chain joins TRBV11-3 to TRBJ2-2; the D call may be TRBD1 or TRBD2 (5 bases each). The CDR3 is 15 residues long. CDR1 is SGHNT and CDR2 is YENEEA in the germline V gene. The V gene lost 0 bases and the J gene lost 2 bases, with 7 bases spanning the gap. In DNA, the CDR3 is TGTGCCAGCAGCTTAGACGGGACCAACACCGGGGAGCTGTTTTTT. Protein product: CASSLDGTNTGELFF.

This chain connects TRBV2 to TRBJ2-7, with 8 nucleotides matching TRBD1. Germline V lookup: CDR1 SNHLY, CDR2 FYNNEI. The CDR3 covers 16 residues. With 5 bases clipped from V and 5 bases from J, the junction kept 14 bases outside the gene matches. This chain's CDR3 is CASSLREGQVVHEQYF. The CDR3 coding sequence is TGTGCCAGCAGTTTACGAGAGGGACAGGTCGTTCACGAGCAGTACTTC.

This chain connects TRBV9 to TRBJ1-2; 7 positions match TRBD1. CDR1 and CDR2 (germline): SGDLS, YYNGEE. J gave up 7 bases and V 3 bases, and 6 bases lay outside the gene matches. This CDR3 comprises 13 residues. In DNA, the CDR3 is TGTGCCAGCAGCGAGACCCACAGGGGTGGCTACACCTTC. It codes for CASSETHRGGYTF.

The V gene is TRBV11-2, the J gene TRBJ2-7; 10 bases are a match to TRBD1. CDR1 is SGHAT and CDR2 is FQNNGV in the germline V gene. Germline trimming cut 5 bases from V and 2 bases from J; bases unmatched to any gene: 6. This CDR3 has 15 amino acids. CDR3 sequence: CASSRPGQGTYEQYF. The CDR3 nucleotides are TGTGCCAGCAGCCGACCGGGACAGGGGACCTACGAGCAGTACTTC.

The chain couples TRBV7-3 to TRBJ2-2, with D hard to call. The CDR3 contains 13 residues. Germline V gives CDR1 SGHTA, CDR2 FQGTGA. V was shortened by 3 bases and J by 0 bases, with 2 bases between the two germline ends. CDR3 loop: CASSFANTGELFF. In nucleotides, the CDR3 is TGTGCCAGCAGCTTCGCGAACACCGGGGAGCTGTTTTTT.

The CDR3 nucleotides are TGTGCCAGCAGCTTATCCCTAGGGAAGGGCTACACCTTC. The encoded protein is CASSLSLGKGYTF. The chain combines TRBV11-2 with TRBJ1-2; unclear D gene. Germline V lookup: CDR1 SGHAT, CDR2 FQNNGV. Trimming removed 2 bases from V and 8 bases from J, with 12 bases in between. This CDR3 has 13 residues.

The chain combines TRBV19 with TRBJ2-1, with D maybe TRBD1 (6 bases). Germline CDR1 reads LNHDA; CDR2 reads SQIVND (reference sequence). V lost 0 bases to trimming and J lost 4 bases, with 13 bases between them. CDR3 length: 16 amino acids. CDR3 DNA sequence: TGTGCCAGTAGTATAGACGGACCAAGGGGGTACAATGAGCAGTTCTTC. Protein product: CASSIDGPRGYNEQFF.

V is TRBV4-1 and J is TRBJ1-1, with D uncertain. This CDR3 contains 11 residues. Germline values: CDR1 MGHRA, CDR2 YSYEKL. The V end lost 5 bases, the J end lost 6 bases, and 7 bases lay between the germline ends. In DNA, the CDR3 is TGCGCCAGCAGCAGAGTACCTGAAGCTTTCTTT. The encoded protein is CASSRVPEAFF.

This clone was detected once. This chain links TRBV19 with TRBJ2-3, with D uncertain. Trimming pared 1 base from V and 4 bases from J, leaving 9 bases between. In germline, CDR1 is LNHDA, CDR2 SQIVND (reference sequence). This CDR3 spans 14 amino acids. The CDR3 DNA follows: TGTGCCAGTAGTATAGGGTACAGCCCAGATACGCAGTATTTT. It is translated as CASSIGYSPDTQYF.

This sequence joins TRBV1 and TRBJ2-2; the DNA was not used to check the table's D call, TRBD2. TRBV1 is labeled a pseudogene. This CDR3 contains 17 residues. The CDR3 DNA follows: TGCACCAGCAGCCAGCCCCTAGCGGGGCCTTCTACCGGGGAGCTGTTTTTT. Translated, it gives CTSSQPLAGPSTGELFF.

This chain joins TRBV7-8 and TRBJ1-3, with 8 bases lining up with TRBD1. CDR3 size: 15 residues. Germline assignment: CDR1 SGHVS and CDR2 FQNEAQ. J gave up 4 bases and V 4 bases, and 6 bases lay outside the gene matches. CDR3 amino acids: CASSWYRGDGNTIYF. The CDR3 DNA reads TGTGCCAGCAGCTGGTACAGGGGGGACGGAAACACCATATATTTT.

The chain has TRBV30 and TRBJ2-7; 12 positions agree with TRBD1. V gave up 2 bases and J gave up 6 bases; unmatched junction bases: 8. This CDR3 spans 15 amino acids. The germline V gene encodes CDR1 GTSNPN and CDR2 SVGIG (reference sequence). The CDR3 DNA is TGTGCCTGGAGTCCAGGGACAGGGGGCCCTTCCGAGCAGTACTTC. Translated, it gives CAWSPGTGGPSEQYF.

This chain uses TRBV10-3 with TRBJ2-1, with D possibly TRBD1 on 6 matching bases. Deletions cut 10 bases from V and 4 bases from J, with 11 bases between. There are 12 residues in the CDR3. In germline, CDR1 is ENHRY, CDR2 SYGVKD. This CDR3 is CATGQTYNEQFF. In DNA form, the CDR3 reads TGTGCCACTGGACAGACTTACAATGAGCAGTTCTTC.

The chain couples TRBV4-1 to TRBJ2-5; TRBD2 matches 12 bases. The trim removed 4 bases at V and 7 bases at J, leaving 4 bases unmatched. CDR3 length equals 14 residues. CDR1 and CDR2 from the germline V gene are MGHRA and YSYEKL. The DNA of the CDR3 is TGCGCCAGCAGCCCTGAGACTAGCGGGAGGACCCAGTACTTC. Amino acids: CASSPETSGRTQYF.

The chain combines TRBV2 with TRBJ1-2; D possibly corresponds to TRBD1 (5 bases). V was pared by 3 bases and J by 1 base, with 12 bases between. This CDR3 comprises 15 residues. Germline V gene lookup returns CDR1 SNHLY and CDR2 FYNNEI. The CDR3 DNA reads TGTGCCAGCAGTGACATTCGGGGGGTTAACTATGGCTACACCTTC. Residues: CASSDIRGVNYGYTF. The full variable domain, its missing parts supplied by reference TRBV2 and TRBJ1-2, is EPEVTQTPSHQVTQMGQEVILRCVPISNHLYFYWYRQILGQKVEFLVSFYNNEISEKSEIFDDQFSVERPDGSNFTLKIRSTKLEDSAMYFCASSDIRGVNYGYTFGSGTRLTVV.

The CDR3 DNA follows: TGTGCCACCAGCAGAGGACTAGCGGGAGGGCCGGGCAACGAGCAGTACTTC. This sequence encodes CATSRGLAGGPGNEQYF. The chain is built from TRBV15 and TRBJ2-7; 14 bases line up with TRBD2. V trimming: 1 base; J trimming: 5 bases; junction bases outside the gene matches: 7. The CDR3 loop spans 17 amino acids. CDR1 is LNHNV and CDR2 is YYDKDF in the germline V gene (reference sequence).

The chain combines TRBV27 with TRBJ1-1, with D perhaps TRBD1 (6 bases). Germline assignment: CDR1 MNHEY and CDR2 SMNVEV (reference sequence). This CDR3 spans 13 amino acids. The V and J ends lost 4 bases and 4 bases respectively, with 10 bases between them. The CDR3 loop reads CASSYGQFTEAFF. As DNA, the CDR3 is TGTGCCAGCAGTTATGGACAGTTCACTGAAGCTTTCTTT.